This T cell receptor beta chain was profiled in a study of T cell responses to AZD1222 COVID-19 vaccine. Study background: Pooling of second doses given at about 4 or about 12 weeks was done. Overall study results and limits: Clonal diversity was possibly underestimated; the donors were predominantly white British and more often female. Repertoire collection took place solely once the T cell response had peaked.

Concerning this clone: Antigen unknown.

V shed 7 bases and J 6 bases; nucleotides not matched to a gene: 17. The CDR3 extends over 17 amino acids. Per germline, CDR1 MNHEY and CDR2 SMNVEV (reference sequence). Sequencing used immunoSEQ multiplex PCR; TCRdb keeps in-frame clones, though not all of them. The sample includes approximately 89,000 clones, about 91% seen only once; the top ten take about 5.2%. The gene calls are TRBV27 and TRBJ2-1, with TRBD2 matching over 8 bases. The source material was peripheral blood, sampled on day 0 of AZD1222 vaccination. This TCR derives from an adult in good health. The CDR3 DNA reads TGTGCCAGCATTTGGGCATCCGGGGGGGCATCTCGCAATGAGCAGTTCTTC. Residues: CASIWASGGASRNEQFF.